This T cell receptor (beta chain) was captured by sequencing in a study of shared clonotypes between healthy human individuals. Study-level findings and limits: A generally larger estimated richness was seen in naive subsets than in memory subsets.

Subsets obtained from CD4+ cells comprised CD45RA+ naive and CD45RA-negative memory cells. Assay execution proceeded at the deep level. TCRdb's table, derived via immunoSEQ multiplex PCR, lists solely in-frame clones and lacks some. The table records around 510,000 clones, approximately 94% of them present only once. Germline CDR1 reads SEHNR; CDR2 reads FQNEAQ (reference sequence). The CDR3 runs to 15 residues. Regarding this clone: Antigen unknown. A read error may account for a junction end that differs from germline.

What was sequenced was naive CD4+ T cells sorted from blood. Described subset: CD45RA+ positively selected. The clonotype originates from a woman in her twenties or thirties in good health. J is TRBJ2-7 and V is TRBV7-9; a weak D match, TRBD2 (7 bases). The CDR3 here is CASSLASGGPGRKHF. CDR3 in DNA: TGTGCCAGCAGCTTAGCGTCGGGGGGCCCCGGAAGAAAGCACTTC.